One sample yielded the 28 T cell receptor beta chains listed below, sequenced in a study of T cells in women clearing cervical HPV infection. Sequencing used immunoSEQ multiplex PCR; TCRdb keeps in-frame clones, though not all of them. Seen in this sample are under 20,000 clones; the ten most common clones hold about a sixth. The sample taken for sequencing was blood buffy coat. The receptor set was obtained from a woman aged 18 to 75 with a cervical HPV16 infection that either progressed to CIN3+ or cleared (not recorded which).

On this clone itself: The read ends 3 residues early relative to the CDR3; the germline J gene fills the gap. The rearrangement uses TRBV30 and TRBJ2-3; TRBD2 might be the D (7 bases). CDR3 size: 13 residues. V dropped 7 bases and J dropped 1 base, with 12 bases sitting between them. Germline-derived CDR1 and CDR2 are GTSNPN and SVGIG (reference sequence). The DNA read from the CDR3 is TGTGCCTATCGGGGGGCACGCACAGATACG. This sequence encodes CAYRGARTDT. In full, the CDR3 reads CAYRGARTDTQYF. The whole variable domain, remainder taken from reference TRBV30 and TRBJ2-3, is SQTIHQWPATLVQPVGSPLSLECTVEGTSNPNLYWYRQAAGRGLQLLFYSVGIGQISSEVPQNLSASRPQDRQFILSSKKLLLSDSGFYLCAYRGARTDTQYFGPGTRLTVL.

Comment on this clone: Sequencing ends 3 residues short of the CDR3 end; the germline J gene provides the rest. The J gene is TRBJ1-2, the V gene TRBV10-1; a weak D match, TRBD1 (6 bases). The CDR3 extends over 13 amino acids. Germline CDR1 reads WNHNN; CDR2 reads SYGVQD (reference sequence). The CDR3 sequence: CASSETGRSGYTF. The covered CDR3 bases are TGCGCCAGCAGTGAGACAGGGCGATCCGGC.

With regard to this clone: The DNA ends 3 residues before the CDR3 does, and the rest of the CDR3 is filled in from the germline J gene. The rearrangement links TRBV20-1 to TRBJ1-2; D is perhaps TRBD1 (5 bases). Trimming took 4 bases from V and 4 from J, leaving 10 bases between them. CDR1 and CDR2 (germline): DFQATT, SNEGSKA (reference sequence). The CDR3 totals 12 residues. The CDR3 here is CSAKPGGYGYTF. The CDR3 bases that were read are TGCAGTGCTAAACCCGGGGGCTATGGC.

Remarks on this clone: Read sequence stops 3 residues before the CDR3 end, and the germline J gene provides the missing end. The chain joins TRBV2 to TRBJ2-2; D not resolved. CDR3 size: 13 residues. Germline CDR1 reads SNHLY; CDR2 reads FYNNEI. The CDR3 protein is CASSEFEQSPLFF. The DNA read from the CDR3 is TGTGCCAGCAGTGAATTCGAACAATCACCG.

Notes on this clone: Sequencing ends 3 residues short of the CDR3 end; the germline J gene provides the rest. The chain carries TRBV5-6 and TRBJ2-7, with unresolved D. The V end was cut by 0 bases, the J end by 0 bases, with 7 bases between. CDR1 and CDR2 from the germline V gene are SGHDT and YYEEEE. This CDR3 comprises 14 residues. The CDR3: CASSLGLSSYEQYF. CDR3 DNA (partial): TGTGCCAGCAGCTTGGGACTGAGCTCCTACGAG.

On this clone: The sequenced fragment ends 3 residues before the CDR3 boundary, so the rest is inferred from the germline J gene. The chain joins TRBV5-1 to TRBJ2-2, with TRBD2 as a possible D gene (6 bases). CDR1 SGHRS and CDR2 YFSETQ come from the germline V gene. The CDR3 has 13 residues. The CDR3 bases that were read are TGCGCCAGCCGTGTCACGGGGGAAGAAAAG. Encoded protein: CASRVTGEEK. The CDR3 as a whole reads CASRVTGEEKLFF.

Comment on this clone: The read comes to an end 3 residues before the CDR3 does, leaving the germline J gene to fill in the end. The chain uses TRBV30 and TRBJ2-1, with 7 bases lining up with TRBD2. The germline V gene has CDR1 GTSNPN and CDR2 SVGIG (reference sequence). Trimming removed 3 bases from V and 8 bases from J; junction bases left unmatched: 7. CDR3 size: 13 residues. CDR3 protein: CAWRTPSGHEQFF. CDR3 DNA (partial): TGTGCCTGGAGGACCCCTAGCGGCCATGAG.

Frequency places this clone as medium-sized (0.01 to 0.1%). The CDR3 is cut off 3 residues early in the read; its end comes from the germline J gene. The rearrangement links TRBV18 to TRBJ1-6, with 7 bases aligning to TRBD1. Trimming removed 3 bases from V and 10 bases from J; junction bases left unmatched: 9. Germline CDR1 and CDR2: KGHSH and LQKENI. CDR3 size: 15 residues. CDR3 sequence reads: CASSPSDREYSPLHF. CDR3 DNA, as far as it was read: TGTGCCAGCTCACCCTCAGACAGGGAGTACTCACCC.

Concerning this clone: From the germline J gene comes the end of the CDR3, since the read stops 3 residues before it. The rearrangement uses TRBV11-2 and TRBJ1-1; perhaps TRBD1 as D (6 bases). Trimming removed 6 bases at V and 4 bases at J, with 15 bases between. The germline gives CDR1 SGHAT, CDR2 FQNNGV. The CDR3 is made up of 14 amino acids. CDR3 bases read: TGTGCCAGCAGTTTCACAGGGATCCTCACTGAA. Protein: CASSFTGILTE. The complete CDR3 protein is CASSFTGILTEAFF.

Worth noting for this clone: The CDR3 end lies 3 residues beyond the end of the read and is filled in from the germline J gene. The chain is built from TRBV5-1 and TRBJ2-7; 8 bases align to TRBD2. V lost 4 bases to trimming and J lost 3 bases; unmatched junction nucleotides: 9. The CDR3 runs 15 residues. CDR1 is SGHRS, CDR2 YFSETQ, per germline. The CDR3 DNA, read in part, is TGCGCCAGCAGCAACTCGCGGGGGGCAGACTACGAG. As protein: CASSNSRGADYE. The entire CDR3 is CASSNSRGADYEQYF. The full variable domain, completed using reference TRBV5-1 and TRBJ2-7, is KAGVTQTPRYLIKTRGQQVTLSCSPISGHRSVSWYQQTPGQGLQFLFEYFSETQRNKGNFPGRFSGRQFSNSRSEMNVSTLELGDSALYLCASSNSRGADYEQYFGPGTRLTVT.

Notes on this clone: The CDR3 end lies 3 residues beyond the end of the read and is filled in from the germline J gene. The rearrangement links TRBV12-3 or TRBV12-4 to TRBJ2-1; 9 nucleotides align to TRBD2. The CDR3 runs 17 residues. The V and J ends lost 6 bases and 6 bases, in that order; junction bases with no gene match: 15. The CDR3 bases that were read are TGTGCCAGCAGCCCCCAACCTTTGCGGGGGGGCCGCAATGAG. Its protein product is CASSPQPLRGGRNE. In full, the CDR3 is CASSPQPLRGGRNEQFF.

As concerns this clone: The read falls 3 residues short of the CDR3 end, and the missing part is taken from the germline J gene. The chain links TRBV19 to TRBJ2-5, with 8 bases aligning to TRBD1. CDR3 length: 14 residues. Germline values: CDR1 LNHDA, CDR2 SQIVND (reference sequence). V lost 4 bases and J lost 5; bases outside the gene matches: 6. The CDR3 DNA, read in part, is TGTGCCAGTAGTACCCAGGGGGCAGGGGAGACC. Translating gives CASSTQGAGET. In full, the CDR3 reads CASSTQGAGETQYF.

Points on this clone: From the germline J gene comes the end of the CDR3, since the read stops 3 residues before it. The gene calls are TRBV29-1 and TRBJ1-2; a weak D match, TRBD1 (6 bases). Deletions cut 5 bases from V and 7 bases from J, with 17 bases between. CDR3 length equals 13 residues. Germline CDR1 reads SQVTM; CDR2 reads ANQGSEA. CDR3 DNA, as far as it was read: TGCAGCGTTCCTCCGGGCGGGGGCCGTGGC. This gives the protein CSVPPGGGRG. The entire CDR3 reads CSVPPGGGRGYTF.

For this clone: Coverage ceases 3 residues before the CDR3 finishes, and the germline J gene fills in the end. The rearrangement links TRBV11-1 to TRBJ2-3, with a weak D call TRBD1 (5 bases). Germline assignment: CDR1 SGHAT and CDR2 FQDESV (reference sequence). This CDR3 has 15 residues. V was clipped by 1 base and J by 1 base, with 9 bases between them. CDR3 DNA (partial): TGTGCCAGCAGCTTAGGGGGCATACGCACAGATACG. This translates into CASSLGGIRTDT. The complete CDR3 protein is CASSLGGIRTDTQYF.

To note about this clone: Read data end 3 residues before the CDR3 end; the end is taken from the germline J gene. The genes are TRBV7-8 and TRBJ2-5; 12 bases map to TRBD1. J was trimmed by 5 bases and V by 0 bases; bases with no gene match: 4. This CDR3 is 16 amino acids long. Germline CDR1 and CDR2: SGHVS and FQNEAQ. CDR3 DNA (partial): TGTGCCAGCAGCTTAGCGACCGGGACAGGGGGCGAGACC. Its translation: CASSLATGTGGET. The full CDR3 sequence reads CASSLATGTGGETQYF. The complete variable domain, with remaining parts taken from reference TRBV7-8 and TRBJ2-5, reads GAGVSQSPRYKVAKRGQDVALRCDPISGHVSLFWYQQALGQGPEFLTYFQNEAQLDKSGLPSDRFFAERPEGSVSTLKIQRTQQEDSAVYLCASSLATGTGGETQYFGPGTRLLVL.

Points on this clone: From the germline J gene comes the end of the CDR3, since the read stops 3 residues before it. This chain connects TRBV5-1 to TRBJ2-5, with 9 bases matching TRBD2. V lost 4 bases, J lost 2 bases, and 3 bases stayed unmatched. Germline values: CDR1 SGHRS, CDR2 YFSETQ. The CDR3 spans 14 residues. CDR3 protein: CASSLAGRQETQYF. The covered CDR3 bases are TGCGCCAGCAGCCTAGCGGGGAGGCAAGAGACC.

A remark on this clone: From the germline J gene comes the end of the CDR3, since the read stops 3 residues before it. This chain links TRBV5-5 with TRBJ2-5; D is perhaps TRBD1 (5 bases). The length of the CDR3 is 13 residues. Looked up from germline, CDR1 is SGHKS and CDR2 is YYEKEE (reference sequence). Trimming pared 1 base from V and 2 bases from J, leaving 6 bases between. The DNA read from the CDR3 is TGTGCCAGCAGCTTGCAGGGACAAGAGACC. It is translated as CASSLQGQET. The full CDR3 sequence reads CASSLQGQETQYF.

On this clone itself: The missing CDR3 end, 3 residues past where the read stops, is filled in from the germline J gene. Distinct nucleotide sequences in the sample also encode this CDR3. V usage is TRBV18 and J usage is TRBJ2-1; 7 nucleotides match TRBD1. This CDR3 region has 17 residues. The J segment lost 3 bases and the V segment lost 0 bases, leaving 8 bases of the junction unmatched. Germline V gene lookup returns CDR1 KGHSH and CDR2 LQKENI. The CDR3 DNA, read in part, is TGTGCCAGCTCACCACCGGTGAGGGACAGAGTCTACAATGAG. Residues: CASSPPVRDRVYNE. The complete CDR3 reads CASSPPVRDRVYNEQFF.

Note on this clone: The CDR3 extends 3 residues past the end of the read, so its final part is completed from the germline J gene. This chain uses TRBV30 with TRBJ2-5, with 8 nucleotides matching TRBD2. This CDR3 region has 14 residues. Germline V gene data show CDR1 as GTSNPN and CDR2 as SVGIG (reference sequence). With V trimmed by 4 bases and J by 5 bases, 9 bases remained unmatched. Partial CDR3 DNA: TGTGCCTGGAACCTTGGACTAGCCCGTGAGACC. Its translation is CAWNLGLARET. The CDR3, in full, reads CAWNLGLARETQYF.

About this clone: The CDR3 end is not reached by the read, which stops 3 residues before it; the germline J gene fills it in. This chain uses TRBV16 with TRBJ1-2, with D perhaps TRBD1 (5 bases). The CDR3 totals 14 residues. The germline V gene encodes CDR1 KGHSY and CDR2 FQNENV. The CDR3 reads CASSHPDISYDYTF. The CDR3 bases that were read are TGTGCCAGCAGCCATCCGGACATCTCCTACGAC. Variable domain in full (rest from reference TRBV16 and TRBJ1-2): GEEVAQTPKHLVRGEGQKAKLYCAPIKGHSYVFWYQQVLKNEFKFLISFQNENVFDETGMPKERFSAKCLPNSPCSLEIQATKLEDSAVYFCASSHPDISYDYTFGSGTRLTVV.

Remarks on this clone: The CDR3 is cut off 3 residues early in the read; its end comes from the germline J gene. J is TRBJ1-5 and V is TRBV5-1, with 10 bases aligning to TRBD1. The CDR3 sequence is 16 residues long. Germline V gene lookup returns CDR1 SGHRS and CDR2 YFSETQ. The V and J ends lost 4 bases and 0 bases, in that order; junction bases with no gene match: 4. The CDR3 DNA, read in part, is TGCGCCAGCAGCCCGGGACAGGGGTATAGCAATCAGCCC. Translation gives CASSPGQGYSNQP. In full, the CDR3 reads CASSPGQGYSNQPQHF.

Concerning this clone: The sequence runs out 3 residues before the end of the CDR3; the remainder is reconstructed from the germline J gene. This chain joins TRBV7-2 and TRBJ2-1; D may match TRBD1 or TRBD2 (6 bases each). This CDR3 comprises 13 residues. Per the germline V gene, CDR1 is SGHTA and CDR2 is FQGNSA. The germline V and J ends were trimmed by 5 bases and 6 bases, with 11 bases remaining between them. The part of the CDR3 DNA that was read is TGTGCCAGCAGCATAGGGGGGCGCAATGAG. Amino acids: CASSIGGRNE. The whole CDR3 reads CASSIGGRNEQFF.

CDR3 DNA (partial): TGTGCCTGGAGTGGGGGGGACAGGAATTCACCC. Translation gives CAWSGGDRNSP. In full, the CDR3 reads CAWSGGDRNSPLHF. J is TRBJ1-6 and V is TRBV30; TRBD1 matches at 8 bases. The CDR3 end is not reached by the read, which stops 3 residues before it; the germline J gene fills it in. CDR1 and CDR2 from the germline V gene are GTSNPN and SVGIG (reference sequence). The CDR3 covers 14 residues. After removal of 1 base from V and 7 bases from J, the junction contained 3 bases not matched to a gene.

As regards this clone: The read gets to within 3 residues of the CDR3 end, and the germline J gene fills in the rest. The sample holds other DNA sequences that translate to the same CDR3. The chain recombines TRBV30 with TRBJ1-3; possible D gene TRBD1, 5 bases. Germline lookup yields CDR1 GTSNPN and CDR2 SVGIG (reference sequence). The CDR3 sequence is 17 residues long. V lost 4 bases and J lost 0, with 19 bases in between. CDR3 sequence reads: CAWNGAVGPSSGNTIYF. Partial CDR3 DNA: TGTGCCTGGAATGGCGCCGTGGGGCCGAGCTCTGGAAACACC.

Details on this clone: One end of the junction varies from germline; a read error may be responsible. The DNA ends 3 residues before the CDR3 does, and the rest of the CDR3 is filled in from the germline J gene. Other DNA sequences in the sample encode the same CDR3. The V call is TRBV10-3, the J call TRBJ1-3; 10 bases agree with TRBD1. This CDR3 spans 15 amino acids. Germline CDR1 and CDR2: ENHRY and SYGVKD. The CDR3 reads CAISPRQGAGNTIYF. CDR3 bases read: TGTGCCATCAGTCCAAGACAGGGGGCAGGAAACACT.

Concerning this clone: The read is 3 residues too short to cover the CDR3 end, so that end is filled in from the germline J gene. V is TRBV29-1 and J is TRBJ2-1, with D possibly TRBD2 on 5 matching bases. Germline V CDR1 and CDR2: SQVTM, ANQGSEA. V lost 8 bases, J lost 5 bases, and 13 bases lay in between. The CDR3 is 12 residues long. The CDR3 is CSSGFSDNEQFF. The CDR3 DNA, read in part, is TGCAGCTCGGGGTTTTCAGACAATGAG.

In regard to this clone: The read falls 3 residues short of the CDR3 end, and the missing part is taken from the germline J gene. This sequence joins TRBV18 and TRBJ2-5, with a weak D call TRBD1 (5 bases). The CDR3 sequence is 12 residues long. V was clipped by 8 bases and J by 4 bases, with 11 bases between them. Germline V lookup: CDR1 KGHSH, CDR2 LQKENI. The CDR3 bases that were read are TGTGCCAGCGCGCTCAGGGTAGAGACC. Translating it yields CASALRVET. The full CDR3 reads CASALRVETQYF.

With regard to this clone: The read terminates 3 residues before the CDR3 end, so the remaining end is supplied by the germline J gene. This rearrangement joins TRBV30 to TRBJ2-5, with 12 bases fitting TRBD2. This CDR3 is built from 16 residues. Germline V gives CDR1 GTSNPN, CDR2 SVGIG (reference sequence). J gave up 5 bases and V 1 base, and 8 bases lay outside the gene matches. The CDR3 region is CAWSALAGGRGETQYF. The covered CDR3 bases are TGTGCCTGGAGTGCTCTAGCGGGGGGGCGGGGGGAGACC.